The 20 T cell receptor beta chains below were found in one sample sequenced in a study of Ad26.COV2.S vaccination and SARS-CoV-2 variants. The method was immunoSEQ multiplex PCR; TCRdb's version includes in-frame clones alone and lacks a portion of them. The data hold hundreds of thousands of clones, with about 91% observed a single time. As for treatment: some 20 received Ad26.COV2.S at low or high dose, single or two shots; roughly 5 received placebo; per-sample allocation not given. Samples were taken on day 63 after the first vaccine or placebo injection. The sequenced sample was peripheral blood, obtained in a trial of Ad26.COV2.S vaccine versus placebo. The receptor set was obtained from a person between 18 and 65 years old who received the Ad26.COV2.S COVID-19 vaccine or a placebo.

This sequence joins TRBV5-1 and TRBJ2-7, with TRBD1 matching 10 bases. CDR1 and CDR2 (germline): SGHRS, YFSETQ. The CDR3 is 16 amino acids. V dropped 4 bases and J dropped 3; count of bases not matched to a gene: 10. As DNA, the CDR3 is TGCGCCAGCAGCCCCGGGACAGGGGAGGTAGGCTACGAGCAGTACTTC. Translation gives CASSPGTGEVGYEQYF.

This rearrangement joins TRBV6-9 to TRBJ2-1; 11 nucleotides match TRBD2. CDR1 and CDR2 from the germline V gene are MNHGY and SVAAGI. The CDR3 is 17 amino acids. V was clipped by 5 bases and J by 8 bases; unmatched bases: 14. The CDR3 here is CASSDKRETSGRHEQFF. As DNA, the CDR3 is TGTGCCAGCAGTGATAAAAGGGAAACTAGCGGGAGACATGAGCAGTTCTTC.

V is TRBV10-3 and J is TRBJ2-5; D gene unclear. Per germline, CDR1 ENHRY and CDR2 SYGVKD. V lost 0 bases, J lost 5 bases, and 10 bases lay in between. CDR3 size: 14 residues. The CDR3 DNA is TGTGCCATCAGTGAGTCGATAGGGATGGAGACCCAGTACTTC. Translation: CAISESIGMETQYF.

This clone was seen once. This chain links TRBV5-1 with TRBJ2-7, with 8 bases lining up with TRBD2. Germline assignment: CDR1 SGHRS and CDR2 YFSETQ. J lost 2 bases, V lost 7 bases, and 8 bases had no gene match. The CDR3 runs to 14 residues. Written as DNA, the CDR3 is TGCGCCAGCGGCCGGGGGGGCCGGGCCTACGAGCAGTACTTC. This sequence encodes CASGRGGRAYEQYF.

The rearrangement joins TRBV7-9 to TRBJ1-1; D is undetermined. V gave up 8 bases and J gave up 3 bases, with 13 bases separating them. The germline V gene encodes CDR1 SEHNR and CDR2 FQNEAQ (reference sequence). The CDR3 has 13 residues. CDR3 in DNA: TGTGCCAGCTCTGCTGGTCGGTACACTGAAGCTTTCTTT. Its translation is CASSAGRYTEAFF.

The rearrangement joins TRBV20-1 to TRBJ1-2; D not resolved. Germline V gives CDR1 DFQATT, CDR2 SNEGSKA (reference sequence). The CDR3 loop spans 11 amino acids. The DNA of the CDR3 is TGCAGAGTTCCTGCCCACTATGGCTACACCTTC. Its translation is CRVPAHYGYTF.

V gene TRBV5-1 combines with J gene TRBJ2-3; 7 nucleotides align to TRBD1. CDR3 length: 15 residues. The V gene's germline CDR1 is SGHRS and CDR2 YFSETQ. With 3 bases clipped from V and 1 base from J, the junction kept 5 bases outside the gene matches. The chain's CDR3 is CASSSTGWGTDTQYF. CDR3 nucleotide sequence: TGCGCCAGCAGCTCGACAGGGTGGGGCACAGATACGCAGTATTTT.

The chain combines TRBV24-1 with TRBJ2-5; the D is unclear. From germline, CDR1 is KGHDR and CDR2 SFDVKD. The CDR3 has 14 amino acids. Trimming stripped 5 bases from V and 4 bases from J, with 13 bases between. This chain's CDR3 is CATSAPGSLETQYF. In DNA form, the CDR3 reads TGTGCCACCAGTGCCCCCGGGTCTTTAGAGACCCAGTACTTC.

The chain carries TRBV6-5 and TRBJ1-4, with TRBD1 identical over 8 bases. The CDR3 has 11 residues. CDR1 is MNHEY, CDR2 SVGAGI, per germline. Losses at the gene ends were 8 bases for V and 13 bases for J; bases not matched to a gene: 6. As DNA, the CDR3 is TGTGCCAGCGGACAGGGACCAAGACTGTTTTTT. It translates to CASGQGPRLFF.

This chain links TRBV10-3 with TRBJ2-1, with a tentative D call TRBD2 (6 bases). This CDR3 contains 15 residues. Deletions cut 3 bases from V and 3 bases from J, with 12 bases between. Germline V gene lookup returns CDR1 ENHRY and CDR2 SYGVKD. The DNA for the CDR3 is TGTGCCATCAGTGAAGCTAGCGCCGTCTACAATGAGCAGTTCTTC. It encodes CAISEASAVYNEQFF.

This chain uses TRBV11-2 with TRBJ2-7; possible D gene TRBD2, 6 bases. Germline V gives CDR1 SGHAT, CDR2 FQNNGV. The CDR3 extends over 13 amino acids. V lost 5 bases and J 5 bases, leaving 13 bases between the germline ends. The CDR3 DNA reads TGTGCCAGCAGCAGGCTCCCGGGGGACGAGCAGTACTTC. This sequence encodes CASSRLPGDEQYF.

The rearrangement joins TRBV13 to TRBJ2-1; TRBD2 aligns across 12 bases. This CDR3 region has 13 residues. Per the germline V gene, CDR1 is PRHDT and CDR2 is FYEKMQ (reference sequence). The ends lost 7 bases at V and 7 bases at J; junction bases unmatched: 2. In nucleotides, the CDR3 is TGTGCCAGCAATCTAGCGGGAGGGAATGAGCAGTTCTTC. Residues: CASNLAGGNEQFF. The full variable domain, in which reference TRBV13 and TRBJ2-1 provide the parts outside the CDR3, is AAGVIQSPRHLIKEKRETATLKCYPIPRHDTVYWYQQGPGQDPQFLISFYEKMQSDKGSIPDRFSAQQFSDYHSELNMSSLELGDSALYFCASNLAGGNEQFFGPGTRLTVL.

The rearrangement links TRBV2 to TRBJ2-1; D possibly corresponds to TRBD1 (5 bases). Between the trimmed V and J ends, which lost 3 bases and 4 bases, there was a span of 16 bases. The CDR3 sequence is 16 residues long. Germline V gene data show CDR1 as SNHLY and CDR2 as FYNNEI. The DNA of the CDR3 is TGTGCCAGCAGTGATTTGCGAGCAGGGTATTACAATGAGCAGTTCTTC. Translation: CASSDLRAGYYNEQFF.

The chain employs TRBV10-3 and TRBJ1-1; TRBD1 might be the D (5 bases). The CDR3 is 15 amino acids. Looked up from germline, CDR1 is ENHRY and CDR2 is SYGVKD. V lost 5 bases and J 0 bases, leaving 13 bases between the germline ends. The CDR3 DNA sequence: TGTGCCATCAGTCACGGGACGGGGATGAACACTGAAGCTTTCTTT. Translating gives CAISHGTGMNTEAFF.

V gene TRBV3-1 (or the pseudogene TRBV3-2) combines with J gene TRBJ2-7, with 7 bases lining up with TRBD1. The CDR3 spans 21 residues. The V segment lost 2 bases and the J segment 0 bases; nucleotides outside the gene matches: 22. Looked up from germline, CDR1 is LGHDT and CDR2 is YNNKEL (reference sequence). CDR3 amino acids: CASSQRQRRRGMQGDSYEQYV. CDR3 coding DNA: TGTGCCAGCAGCCAACGACAGCGACGCAGAGGGATGCAGGGGGACTCCTACGAGCAGTACGTC.

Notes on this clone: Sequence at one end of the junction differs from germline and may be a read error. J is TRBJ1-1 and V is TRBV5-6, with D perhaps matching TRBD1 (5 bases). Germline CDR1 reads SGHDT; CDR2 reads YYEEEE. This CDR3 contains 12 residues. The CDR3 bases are TGTGCCAGCAGCTTTGGGGGTTCTCCGATACAGTTT. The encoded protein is CASSFGGSPIQF. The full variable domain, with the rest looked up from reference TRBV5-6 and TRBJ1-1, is DAGVTQSPTHLIKTRGQQVTLRCSPKSGHDTVSWYQQALGQGPQFIFQYYEEEERQRGNFPDRFSGHQFPNYSSELNVNALLLGDSALYLCASSFGGSPIQFGQGTRLTVV.

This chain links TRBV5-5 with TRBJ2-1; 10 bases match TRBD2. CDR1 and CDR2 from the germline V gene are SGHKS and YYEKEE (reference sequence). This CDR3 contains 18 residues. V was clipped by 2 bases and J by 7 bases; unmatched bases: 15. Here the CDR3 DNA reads TGTGCCAGCAGCTTCGATCCTTTGCGGACTAGCGGCTTGAATGAGCAGTTCTTC. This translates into CASSFDPLRTSGLNEQFF.

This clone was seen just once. The CDR3 region is CASSGTDTEAFF. In nucleotides, the CDR3 is TGTGCCAGCTCAGGGACAGACACTGAAGCTTTCTTT. The chain is built from TRBV18 and TRBJ1-1; 7 bases fit TRBD1. Germline CDR1 and CDR2: KGHSH and LQKENI. The CDR3 covers 12 residues. V lost 5 bases and J lost 3; bases outside the gene matches: 0. Together with reference TRBV18 and TRBJ1-1, the CDR3 gives the full variable domain: NAGVMQNPRHLVRRRGQEARLRCSPMKGHSHVYWYRQLPEEGLKFMVYLQKENIIDESGMPKERFSAEFPKEGPSILRIQQVVRGDSAAYFCASSGTDTEAFFGQGTRLTVV.

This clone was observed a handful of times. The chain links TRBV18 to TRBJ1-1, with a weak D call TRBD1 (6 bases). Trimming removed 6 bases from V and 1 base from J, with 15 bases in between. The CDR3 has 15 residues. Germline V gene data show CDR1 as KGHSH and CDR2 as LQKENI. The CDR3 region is CASSPTAGENTEAFF. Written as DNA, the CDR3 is TGTGCCAGCTCCCCAACCGCAGGGGAGAACACTGAAGCTTTCTTT.

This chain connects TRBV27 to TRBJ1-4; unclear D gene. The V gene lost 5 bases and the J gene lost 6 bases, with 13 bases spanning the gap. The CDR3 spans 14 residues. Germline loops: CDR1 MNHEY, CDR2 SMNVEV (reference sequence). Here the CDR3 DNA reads TGTGCCAGCAGTCAAGGAGCCCGCGATGAAAAACTGTTTTTT. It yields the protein CASSQGARDEKLFF.